Listed below are T cell receptor beta chains from one sample, sequenced in a study of identical twins. TCRdb analysed the 5' RACE reads with MiXCR anew, one entry per CDR3 protein. The sample carries 750,000 to 950,000 distinct CDR3 sequences, over 9% recorded once. The sample was also reused in another study, on yellow fever vaccine responses in identical twins.

The sample was PBMCs. These receptors originate from a young woman in good health. Each CDR3 is given with its conserved first and last residue. D genes are given only for firm matches. A row's size may be missing; if present it is once, few, many or a size class.

d_call	clone_size	v_call	j_call	cdr3_aa	cdr3_nt
NA	NA	TRBV15	TRBJ2-2	CATRLMAGSGELFF	TGTGCCACCAGGTTAATGGCGGGCTCCGGGGAGCTGTTTTTT
TRBD2	NA	TRBV3-1	TRBJ2-3	CASSQGLARDTQYF	TGTGCCAGCAGCCAGGGACTAGCAAGGGATACGCAGTATTTT
NA	many	TRBV7-8	TRBJ1-5	CASSLMDGNQPQHF	TGTGCCAGCAGCTTAATGGACGGCAATCAGCCCCAGCATTTT
TRBD1	NA	TRBV20-1	TRBJ2-5	CSANPDRLGETQYF	TGCAGTGCTAATCCGGACAGGTTGGGAGAGACCCAGTACTTC
NA	few	TRBV5-1	TRBJ2-1	CASSLTASTYNEQFF	TGCGCCAGCAGCTTGACCGCTAGTACCTACAATGAGCAGTTCTTC
NA	NA	TRBV10-3	TRBJ2-2	CAISAMQGSWNTGELFF	TGTGCCATCAGTGCTATGCAGGGAAGTTGGAACACCGGGGAGCTGTTTTTT
NA	NA	TRBV20-1	TRBJ2-5	CSARKDTLYQETQYF	TGCAGTGCTAGAAAAGACACCCTGTACCAAGAGACCCAGTACTTC
NA	NA	TRBV24-1	TRBJ2-3	CATSDPFRDPIPDTQYF	TGTGCCACCAGTGACCCCTTCCGGGACCCGATCCCAGATACGCAGTATTTT
NA	few	TRBV12-3/TRBV12-4	TRBJ1-2	CASSLRGKDGYTF	TGTGCCAGCAGTTTACGGGGGAAGGATGGCTACACCTTC
NA	NA	TRBV18	TRBJ2-5	CASSPLSGHQETQYF	TGTGCCAGCTCACCCCTGTCGGGACACCAAGAGACCCAGTACTTC
NA	many	TRBV5-6	TRBJ2-2	CASSSMNTGELFF	TGTGCCAGCAGCAGCATGAACACCGGGGAGCTGTTTTTT
NA	many	TRBV6-1	TRBJ1-1	CASSPSTLNTEAFF	TGTGCCAGCAGTCCTTCCACATTGAACACTGAAGCTTTCTTT
NA	few	TRBV19	TRBJ1-4	CASCEGALGEKLFF	TGTGCCAGCTGTGAAGGGGCTTTAGGGGAAAAACTGTTTTTT